This T cell receptor (beta chain) was recorded in a study of Ad26.COV2.S vaccination and SARS-CoV-2 variants. For the study at large: The donor belonged to the COV1001 Ad26.COV2.S trial arm. Study-wide points: An underestimation of total T cell responses may have resulted from the TCR breadth and depth analyses.

Some clones are missing from TCRdb's copy, which holds only in-frame ones; the method was immunoSEQ multiplex PCR. The sample carries about 390,000 clones, over 80% recorded once. Documented treatment: around 19 received Ad26.COV2.S at low or high dose, single or two shots; about 5 received placebo; per-sample allocation not given. Sampling took place 63 days after the first vaccine or placebo injection. It was an adult aged 18-55 years in Boston who was the donor. Spike of the Wuhan-strain SARS-CoV-2 was expressed by an Ad26 vector, which formed the vaccine. A word on this clone: The antigen remains unidentified.

CDR3 size: 15 residues. J was trimmed by 3 bases and V by 0 bases; bases with no gene match: 5. Germline CDR1 SGHVS, CDR2 FNYEAQ. This specimen consisted of peripheral blood, obtained in a trial of Ad26.COV2.S vaccine versus placebo. V gene TRBV7-6 combines with J gene TRBJ2-7, with 7 bases that match TRBD1. The source of this sequence is a person aged 18-65 years who received the Ad26.COV2.S COVID-19 vaccine or a placebo. CDR3 sequence: CASSLAPGQIYEQYF. The CDR3 DNA is TGTGCCAGCAGCTTAGCCCCGGGACAGATCTACGAGCAGTACTTC.